The 29 T cell receptor beta chains below were found in one sample sequenced in a study of T cells after yellow fever vaccination. Via MiXCR, TCRdb re-called the 5' RACE reads, giving one row per CDR3 protein. The repertoire consists of roughly 350,000 distinct CDR3 sequences, with approximately 4% occurring once and the leading ten covering 20% to 25%. The input for sequencing was PBMCs, taken 5 days after the yellow fever booster vaccination. These receptors all come from a man in his late teens or twenties who received the YFV17D yellow fever vaccine.

This clonotype has a handful of counts. The chain is built from TRBV7-9 and TRBJ1-1, with D possibly TRBD1 on 5 matching bases. Germline CDR1 and CDR2: SEHNR and FQNEAQ (reference sequence). V shed 2 bases and J shed 12 bases, with 28 bases lying between them. The length of the CDR3 is 17 residues. The CDR3 loop is CASSLPPLVRRGRATFF. The DNA for the CDR3 is TGTGCCAGCAGCTTACCCCCCCTGGTCAGAAGGGGACGTGCTACTTTCTTT.

Ten or more counts support this clonotype. The chain joins TRBV5-1 to TRBJ2-5; D unclear. Trimming left V 0 bases short and J 0 bases short, with 9 bases between. The CDR3 has 15 amino acids. In germline, CDR1 is SGHRS, CDR2 YFSETQ. The DNA for the CDR3 is TGCGCCAGCAGCTTGGCGGACCGGCACCAAGAGACCCAGTACTTC. Its protein is CASSLADRHQETQYF.

In this sample, this clonotype turned up a few times. The chain recombines TRBV20-1 with TRBJ1-6; 8 nucleotides line up with TRBD1. The CDR3 is 16 amino acids. V lost 2 bases to trimming and J lost 2 bases; unmatched junction nucleotides: 5. Germline values: CDR1 DFQATT, CDR2 SNEGSKA (reference sequence). CDR3 sequence (DNA): TGCAGTGCTAGAAACCCAGGGGGCCCCTATAATTCACCCCTCCACTTT. It codes for CSARNPGGPYNSPLHF.

This clonotype was observed a few times. This chain joins TRBV27 and TRBJ2-7; TRBD2 aligns across 13 bases. V shed 6 bases, J shed 3 bases, and the junction held 5 bases outside the gene matches. CDR3 length: 15 residues. Germline V gene lookup returns CDR1 MNHEY and CDR2 SMNVEV (reference sequence). Written as DNA, the CDR3 is TGTGCCAGCAGAACCGGGACTAGCGGGAACTACGAGCAGTACTTC. Protein sequence: CASRTGTSGNYEQYF.

This clonotype occurred many times. The chain uses TRBV29-1 and TRBJ1-2; D remains ambiguous. V dropped 1 base and J dropped 4 bases, with 10 bases sitting between them. The germline V gene has CDR1 SQVTM and CDR2 ANQGSEA. The CDR3 is made up of 13 amino acids. In nucleotides, the CDR3 is TGCAGCGTTGAAGCAGCCTCGCTCTATGGCTACACCTTC. It encodes CSVEAASLYGYTF.

The rearrangement joins TRBV7-2 to TRBJ2-6, with 8 positions matching TRBD1. Trimming took 5 bases from V and 12 from J; bases not matched to a gene: 6. The CDR3 loop spans 13 amino acids. From germline, CDR1 is SGHTA and CDR2 FQGNSA. The CDR3, as DNA: TGTGCCAGCAGCCCAGGACAGGGTGGCGTCCTGACTTTC. Protein: CASSPGQGGVLTF.

This clonotype occurred a few times. The CDR3 bases are TGTGCCAGCAGCCCCCGTCTTGAGGGAAAGCGAACTGAAGCTTTCTTT. Amino acids: CASSPRLEGKRTEAFF. The chain employs TRBV7-9 and TRBJ1-1; no reliable D call. CDR1 is SEHNR and CDR2 is FQNEAQ in the germline V gene (reference sequence). The ends were cut back, 5 bases at V and 5 bases at J, with 21 bases in the middle. The CDR3 runs 16 residues.

This clonotype was observed at least ten times. The rearrangement joins TRBV28 to TRBJ2-1, with 7 nucleotides matching TRBD1. From germline, CDR1 is MDHEN and CDR2 SYDVKM. The CDR3 consists of 13 residues. Trimming cost V 6 bases and J 5 bases; bases outside gene matches: 4. In DNA form, the CDR3 reads TGTGCCAGCAGATCTACAGGGGACAATGAGCAGTTCTTC. It is translated as CASRSTGDNEQFF.

By share of the sample, this clonotype is medium-sized. The chain joins TRBV29-1 to TRBJ1-3; no clear D. The V end lost 2 bases, the J end lost 0 bases, and 5 bases lay between the germline ends. Germline CDR1 and CDR2: SQVTM and ANQGSEA. The CDR3 contains 13 residues. CDR3 sequence reads: CSVEPGSGNTIYF. The DNA for the CDR3 is TGCAGCGTTGAACCAGGCTCTGGAAACACCATATATTTT.

This clonotype occurred a few times. The gene calls are TRBV7-6 and TRBJ2-3; 9 bases agree with TRBD1. Looked up from germline, CDR1 is SGHVS and CDR2 is FNYEAQ. This CDR3 contains 15 residues. Trimming at V came to 3 bases and at J to 3 bases, leaving 4 bases not matched to a gene. In DNA, the CDR3 is TGTGCCAGCAGCTTTACAGGGGGCGCGACAGATACGCAGTATTTT. Its protein product is CASSFTGGATDTQYF.

This clonotype was seen a few times. The chain carries TRBV29-1 and TRBJ1-1, with D unresolved. Germline V gives CDR1 SQVTM, CDR2 ANQGSEA. Trimming removed 2 bases at V and 1 base at J, with 11 bases between. The CDR3 contains 14 residues. The CDR3 is CSVENRAKNTEAFF. In nucleotides, the CDR3 is TGCAGCGTTGAAAATCGGGCAAAGAACACTGAAGCTTTCTTT.

V and J are TRBV7-7 and TRBJ1-1, with a weak D call TRBD1 (5 bases). V lost 4 bases, J lost 2 bases, and 8 bases lay in between. This CDR3 comprises 13 residues. Germline V lookup: CDR1 SSHAT, CDR2 FNYEAQ (reference sequence). CDR3 amino acids: CASSWGPNTEAFF. CDR3 bases: TGTGCCAGCAGCTGGGGACCAAACACTGAAGCTTTCTTT.

This clonotype occurred many times. CDR3 sequence (DNA): TGTGCGTCAGGGGTCTCTGGGGCCAACGTCCTGACTTTC. Translated: CASGVSGANVLTF. The gene calls are TRBV10-3 and TRBJ2-6, with D possibly TRBD1 on 6 matching bases. Per the germline V gene, CDR1 is ENHRY and CDR2 is SYGVKD. This CDR3 spans 13 amino acids.

A few counts support this clonotype. J is TRBJ1-1 and V is TRBV25-1; the D is unclear. V lost 1 base, J lost 5 bases, and 8 bases lay in between. The germline gives CDR1 MGHDK, CDR2 SYGVNS. This CDR3 is built from 13 residues. The CDR3 reads CASSELKGTEAFF. The CDR3 nucleotides read TGTGCCAGCAGTGAATTAAAAGGGACTGAAGCTTTCTTT. The entire variable domain, with the rest obtained from reference TRBV25-1 and TRBJ1-1, is as follows: EADIYQTPRYLVIGTGKKITLECSQTMGHDKMYWYQQDPGMELHLIHYSYGVNSTEKGDLSSESTVSRIRTEHFPLTLESARPSHTSQYLCASSELKGTEAFFGQGTRLTVV.

The chain uses TRBV7-2 and TRBJ2-3, with 8 bases lining up with TRBD2. The trim removed 5 bases at V and 5 bases at J, leaving 9 bases unmatched. CDR1 and CDR2 (germline): SGHTA, FQGNSA. The CDR3 contains 15 residues. This CDR3 is CASSISGVDKDTQYF. CDR3 sequence (DNA): TGTGCCAGCAGCATTAGCGGGGTGGATAAAGATACGCAGTATTTT.

This clonotype came up a few times. This chain connects TRBV23-1 to TRBJ1-6; 8 nucleotides agree with TRBD1. TRBV23-1 is recorded as an ORF, its role being uncertain. The V segment lost 10 bases and the J segment 0 bases; nucleotides outside the gene matches: 5. The CDR3 runs to 15 residues. The CDR3 DNA sequence: TGCGCCAACAGGACAGGGAGCTCCTATAATTCACCCCTCCACTTT. Encoded protein: CANRTGSSYNSPLHF.

The rearrangement links TRBV5-1 to TRBJ1-4, with D possibly TRBD1 on 5 matching bases. Germline values: CDR1 SGHRS, CDR2 YFSETQ. The CDR3 has 13 residues. The V and J ends lost 0 bases and 7 bases respectively, with 7 bases between them. CDR3 loop: CASSLGDGEKLFF. CDR3 nucleotide sequence: TGCGCCAGCAGCTTGGGGGACGGTGAAAAACTGTTTTTT.

This clonotype turned up a few times. V is TRBV9 and J is TRBJ2-5; TRBD1 agrees at 8 bases. In germline, CDR1 is SGDLS, CDR2 YYNGEE. V shed 4 bases and J 4 bases; nucleotides not matched to a gene: 9. This CDR3 contains 15 residues. Here the CDR3 DNA reads TGTGCCAGCAGCCCCGCGGGGACAGGTGGAGAGACCCAGTACTTC. This gives the protein CASSPAGTGGETQYF.

The chain recombines TRBV7-9 with TRBJ1-2; a possible D gene is TRBD1 (6 bases). V shed 5 bases and J shed 3 bases, with 19 bases lying between them. Germline loops: CDR1 SEHNR, CDR2 FQNEAQ (reference sequence). This CDR3 is 16 amino acids long. In DNA form, the CDR3 reads TGTGCCAGCAGCCGATCGCCAGGGGCTTCAGACTATGGCTACACCTTC. It specifies CASSRSPGASDYGYTF.

The sample holds a few counts of this clonotype. This sequence joins TRBV28 and TRBJ2-1; 7 bases are shared with TRBD1. The CDR3 contains 11 residues. After removal of 10 bases from V and 4 bases from J, the junction contained 1 base not matched to a gene. CDR1 and CDR2 from the germline V gene are MDHEN and SYDVKM. The CDR3: CATGGYNEQFF. The CDR3 nucleotides are TGTGCCACAGGGGGTTACAATGAGCAGTTCTTC.

The rearrangement links TRBV6-5 to TRBJ1-1; 9 nucleotides line up with TRBD1. J lost 1 base, V lost 5 bases, and 2 bases had no gene match. Germline CDR1 MNHEY, CDR2 SVGAGI. The CDR3 totals 14 residues. CDR3 amino acids: CASSATGGNTEAFF. In DNA form, the CDR3 reads TGTGCCAGCAGTGCGACAGGGGGGAACACTGAAGCTTTCTTT.

This clonotype showed up many times. The rearrangement links TRBV4-2 to TRBJ1-1; D possibly corresponds to TRBD1 (6 bases). CDR3 length: 17 residues. Germline V CDR1 and CDR2: LGHNA, YNFKEQ. The germline V and J ends were trimmed by 1 base and 4 bases, with 19 bases remaining between them. The CDR3 region is CASSQGGAGVEGTEAFF. The CDR3 DNA sequence: TGTGCCAGCAGCCAAGGGGGGGCCGGGGTGGAAGGCACTGAAGCTTTCTTT.

This clonotype was found a few times. The DNA for the CDR3 is TGCAGTGCTCGGCAGGGATCTGCAGATACGCAGTATTTT. Protein product: CSARQGSADTQYF. V usage is TRBV20-1 and J usage is TRBJ2-3; D may be TRBD1 (5 bases). The CDR3 is 13 amino acids. V shed 5 bases and J shed 4 bases, with 13 bases lying between them. Germline-derived CDR1 and CDR2 are DFQATT and SNEGSKA (reference sequence).

This chain joins TRBV6-5 and TRBJ1-1; 7 nucleotides match TRBD1. Germline V gene sequence: CDR1 MNHEY, CDR2 SVGAGI. CDR3 length: 12 residues. The V segment lost 8 bases and the J segment 4 bases; nucleotides outside the gene matches: 4. CDR3 DNA: TGTGCCAGCGGGGGACAGAGCACTGAAGCTTTCTTT. As protein: CASGGQSTEAFF.

This clonotype was observed a handful of times. As DNA, the CDR3 is TGCGCCAGCAGCCATCGACTAGGGAACACCGGGGAGCTGTTTTTT. This translates into CASSHRLGNTGELFF. The V gene is TRBV10-2, the J gene TRBJ2-2; possibly TRBD2 for D (6 bases). Trimming left V 6 bases short and J 1 base short, with 12 bases between. The CDR3 runs 15 residues. Germline V gene data show CDR1 as WSHSY and CDR2 as SAAADI.

In DNA form, the CDR3 reads TGTGCCAGCAGCCCCAGACCGGCCGGGGAGCTGTTTTTT. Its translation is CASSPRPAGELFF. The genes are TRBV5-8 and TRBJ2-2; the D is unclear. V was pared by 4 bases and J by 6 bases, with 10 bases between. Germline CDR1 and CDR2: SGHTS and YDEGEE. The CDR3 is 13 residues long.

This clonotype appeared many times. The V and J genes are TRBV27 and TRBJ1-1, with 7 bases identical to TRBD1. With 1 base clipped from V and 0 bases from J, the junction kept 2 bases outside the gene matches. The CDR3 covers 15 residues. CDR1 and CDR2 (germline): MNHEY, SMNVEV (reference sequence). CDR3 amino acids: CASSLWGTVNTEAFF. Written as DNA, the CDR3 is TGTGCCAGCAGTTTATGGGGGACAGTGAACACTGAAGCTTTCTTT.

A few counts support this clonotype. J is TRBJ2-7 and V is TRBV28; tentative D call: TRBD2 (5 bases). Trimming stripped 5 bases from V and 1 base from J, with 9 bases between. The CDR3 is made up of 13 amino acids. The germline V gene encodes CDR1 MDHEN and CDR2 SYDVKM. The CDR3, as DNA: TGTGCCAGCAGTGGCCGGGAATCCTACGAGCAGTACGTC. Translated: CASSGRESYEQYV.

This clonotype was counted only a few times. This chain links TRBV5-1 with TRBJ1-5, with D possibly being TRBD1 (6 bases). The CDR3 covers 15 residues. V was cut by 2 bases and J by 4 bases, with 13 bases left in between. CDR1 and CDR2 from the germline V gene are SGHRS and YFSETQ. CDR3 in amino acids: CASSLQGAPNQPQHF. The CDR3 DNA follows: TGCGCCAGCAGCTTACAGGGAGCCCCGAATCAGCCCCAGCATTTT.